These 26 T cell receptor beta chains were all obtained from the same sample, sequenced in a study of low-dose radiotherapy and immunotherapy resistance in tumors (dated by TCRdb to between 2020 and 2023). These reads were obtained on an Illumina MiniSeq. To make first-strand cDNA, Superscript III was used along with a set of TRAV- and TRBV-specific primers so that both the TCRalpha and TCRbeta chains were covered. An approximately 20-cycle PCR with Phusion amplified the TCRs, pairing a constant-region primer with the adapter that was attached to the V primers. Clones were called with MiXCR by TCRdb after fastp trimmed the public reads at Q25, and only in-frame beta chains were retained. Rows are combined by CDR3 protein, so each entry shows the most common genes and DNA. For this sample the table gives 100,000 or so distinct CDR3 sequences, of which around 9.2% were detected only once. Around 0.96% of the sample is in the top ten clones.

The meaning of the sample's time point label: before trial treatment. This specimen was PBMCs, taken before treatment. Source of these receptors: a male donor with prostate cancer.

This clonotype was found many times. The rearrangement joins TRBV7-9 to TRBJ2-2; D is ambiguous. The CDR3 sequence is 13 residues long. V lost 5 bases and J lost 7, with 11 bases in between. Per germline, CDR1 SEHNR and CDR2 FQNEAQ (reference sequence). CDR3: CASSPLRDGELFF. CDR3 DNA: TGTGCCAGCAGCCCCTTAAGGGACGGGGAGCTGTTTTTT.

This clonotype showed up many times. J is TRBJ2-1 and V is TRBV25-1; 8 bases match TRBD2. The J segment lost 0 bases and the V segment lost 3 bases, leaving 4 bases of the junction unmatched. Germline V gives CDR1 MGHDK, CDR2 SYGVNS. The CDR3 length is 16 residues. CDR3 sequence reads: CASSDSGVSSYNEQFF. Here the CDR3 DNA reads TGTGCCAGCAGTGATAGCGGGGTGAGCTCCTACAATGAGCAGTTCTTC.

This clonotype was detected many times. The chain couples TRBV28 to TRBJ2-7, with 11 bases that match TRBD2. CDR1 and CDR2 (germline): MDHEN, SYDVKM. Trimming cost V 6 bases and J 2 bases; bases outside gene matches: 9. The CDR3 consists of 16 residues. The CDR3 region is CASRDLAGGSAYEQYF. In DNA, the CDR3 is TGTGCCAGCAGAGACCTAGCGGGAGGTTCTGCCTACGAGCAGTACTTC.

This clonotype has at least ten counts. The chain joins TRBV19 to TRBJ1-2, with 8 bases that match TRBD1. The CDR3 sequence is 18 residues long. Germline lookup yields CDR1 LNHDA and CDR2 SQIVND (reference sequence). The V gene end was trimmed by 3 bases and the J gene end by 7 bases; junction bases not matched to a gene: 19. In DNA form, the CDR3 reads TGTGCCAGTAGTATTAGGGGCAGGGGGCGACCTTCGGAACCTGGCTACACCTTC. Protein product: CASSIRGRGRPSEPGYTF.

This clonotype was detected ten times or more. V and J are TRBV21-1 and TRBJ2-2; no check of the table's D call, TRBD1, against the DNA was made. TRBV21-1 constitutes a pseudogene. CDR3 size: 17 residues. The CDR3, as DNA: TGTGCCAGCACGGCGACAGGGGGGCACATAATACCTTGGAGGTTGTTTTTT. Translating gives CASTATGGHIIPWRLFF.

This clonotype came up many times. V is TRBV4-3 and J is TRBJ1-2, with 8 nucleotides matching TRBD1. V trimming: 0 bases; J trimming: 4 bases; junction bases outside the gene matches: 4. CDR1 LGHNA and CDR2 YSLEER come from the germline V gene. The CDR3 contains 15 residues. Written as DNA, the CDR3 is TGCGCCAGCAGCCAAGATCCAACAGGGGGCTATGGCTACACCTTC. Translated: CASSQDPTGGYGYTF.

The chain is built from TRBV28 and TRBJ1-2; TRBD1 matches at 8 bases. The V gene end was trimmed by 6 bases and the J gene end by 8 bases; junction bases not matched to a gene: 8. The CDR3 is 13 residues long. In germline, CDR1 is MDHEN, CDR2 SYDVKM. The CDR3 sequence is CASSPDRGGGYTF. CDR3 bases: TGTGCCAGCAGCCCTGACAGGGGAGGCGGCTACACCTTC.

The table lists this clonotype with many counts. The chain has TRBV7-9 and TRBJ2-5; D remains unclear. V was pared by 5 bases and J by 4 bases, with 2 bases between. Germline-derived CDR1 and CDR2 are SEHNR and FQNEAQ (reference sequence). The CDR3 consists of 10 residues. The CDR3 reads CASSLETQYF. In DNA form, the CDR3 reads TGTGCCAGCAGCCTAGAGACCCAGTACTTC.

This clonotype has ten or more counts. The gene calls are TRBV10-3 and TRBJ2-1; TRBD2 matches at 7 bases. The V gene's germline CDR1 is ENHRY and CDR2 SYGVKD. V lost 4 bases, J lost 0 bases, and 6 bases stayed unmatched. The CDR3 extends over 16 amino acids. The chain's CDR3 is CAISGRRESSYNEQFF. The DNA for the CDR3 is TGTGCCATCAGTGGCCGGCGGGAGAGCTCCTACAATGAGCAGTTCTTC.

In this sample, this clonotype turned up many times. The J gene is TRBJ1-1, the V gene TRBV7-9; tentatively, D is TRBD1 (5 bases). The V end was cut by 1 base, the J end by 11 bases, with 17 bases between. Per germline, CDR1 SEHNR and CDR2 FQNEAQ (reference sequence). The CDR3 covers 14 residues. CDR3: CASSLDGAPAGAFF. The CDR3 coding sequence is TGTGCCAGCAGCTTAGACGGGGCGCCAGCCGGGGCTTTCTTT. Full variable domain (outside the CDR3, taken from reference TRBV7-9 and TRBJ1-1): DTGVSQNPRHKITKRGQNVTFRCDPISEHNRLYWYRQTLGQGPEFLTYFQNEAQLEKSRLLSDRFSAERPKGSFSTLEIQRTEQGDSAMYLCASSLDGAPAGAFFGQGTRLTVV.

At least ten counts were recorded for this clonotype. J is TRBJ1-4 and V is TRBV6-1, with a possible D match to TRBD1 (6 bases). Germline CDR1 reads MNHNS; CDR2 reads SASEGT. The CDR3 has 15 amino acids. Trimming took off 1 base at V and 8 bases at J, with 14 bases between the two ends. The CDR3 bases are TGTGCCAGCAGTGAAGGGGGCAGGACAGAAGAAAAACTGTTTTTT. This codes for CASSEGGRTEEKLFF.

This clonotype appeared many times. The CDR3 DNA sequence: TGTGCCAGCAGTTTATTCAGGTACACTGAAGCTTTCTTT. Encoded protein: CASSLFRYTEAFF. This chain joins TRBV28 and TRBJ1-1; D not resolved. Trimming left V 1 base short and J 3 bases short, with 6 bases between. The germline V gene encodes CDR1 MDHEN and CDR2 SYDVKM. The CDR3 covers 13 residues.

This clonotype was found many times. The CDR3 coding sequence is TGTGCCAGCGGTCGGGGGGTCAAGGCCGGGGAGCTGTTTTTT. This encodes CASGRGVKAGELFF. V usage is TRBV25-1 and J usage is TRBJ2-2; 7 bases match TRBD2. The germline CDR1 and CDR2 sequences are MGHDK and SYGVNS. J gave up 6 bases and V 8 bases, and 9 bases lay outside the gene matches. CDR3 length: 14 amino acids.

This chain links TRBV5-1 with TRBJ2-1, with 7 bases that match TRBD1. The trim removed 4 bases at V and 0 bases at J, leaving 4 bases unmatched. CDR1 SGHRS and CDR2 YFSETQ come from the germline V gene. The CDR3 has 15 residues. CDR3: CASSPTGDSYNEQFF. In nucleotides, the CDR3 is TGCGCCAGCAGCCCAACAGGGGACTCCTACAATGAGCAGTTCTTC. The full variable domain, in which reference TRBV5-1 and TRBJ2-1 provide the parts outside the CDR3, is KAGVTQTPRYLIKTRGQQVTLSCSPISGHRSVSWYQQTPGQGLQFLFEYFSETQRNKGNFPGRFSGRQFSNSRSEMNVSTLELGDSALYLCASSPTGDSYNEQFFGPGTRLTVL.

This clonotype was picked up many times. This chain joins TRBV10-3 and TRBJ2-2, with 8 bases that match TRBD1. The length of the CDR3 is 16 residues. Per the germline V gene, CDR1 is ENHRY and CDR2 is SYGVKD. V lost 5 bases and J lost 3; bases outside the gene matches: 8. Here the CDR3 reads CAISLAGGGYTGELFF. The CDR3 region has the DNA TGTGCCATCAGTTTGGCAGGGGGCGGGTACACCGGGGAGCTGTTTTTT.

Concerning this clonotype itself: This may be a read error: a much more frequent sequence differs by one nucleotide. V gene TRBV6-2 or TRBV6-3 combines with J gene TRBJ2-5, with 9 nucleotides matching TRBD2. This CDR3 comprises 15 residues. The J segment lost 9 bases and the V segment lost 2 bases, leaving 10 bases of the junction unmatched. Per germline, CDR1 MNHEY and CDR2 SVGEGT. Here the CDR3 DNA reads TGTGCCAGCAGTTACGAAGCGGGAGGCGAGGAGGCCCAGTACTTC. Encoded protein: CASSYEAGGEEAQYF.

V gene TRBV19 combines with J gene TRBJ1-4; D gene ambiguous. CDR3 length equals 13 residues. With 4 bases removed from V and 3 bases from J, the gap between germline ends came to 6 bases. CDR1 is LNHDA and CDR2 is SQIVND in the germline V gene (reference sequence). CDR3 nucleotides: TGTGCCAGTAGTAACAGACCTAATGAAAAACTGTTTTTT. Its translation is CASSNRPNEKLFF.

This clonotype has at least ten counts. V usage is TRBV6-6 and J usage is TRBJ1-4; D call uncertain. V was trimmed by 9 bases and J by 2 bases, leaving 10 bases between them. CDR3 length: 13 amino acids. Per the germline V gene, CDR1 is MNHNY and CDR2 is SVGAGI (reference sequence). CDR3 sequence (DNA): TGTGCCAGTAGCGGATCGACTAATGAAAAACTGTTTTTT. Translated, it gives CASSGSTNEKLFF.

This clonotype has at least ten counts. At one boundary the junction diverges from the germline segment, which might be a read error. The chain recombines TRBV12-3 or TRBV12-4 with TRBJ1-5, with 10 bases lining up with TRBD1. The CDR3 extends over 14 amino acids. The CDR3 loop reads CASSQTGGKQPQHF. CDR3 DNA sequence: TGTGCCAGCAGCCAGACAGGGGGCAAGCAGCCCCAGCATTTT.

This clonotype showed up many times. The chain combines TRBV5-1 with TRBJ1-1; 7 nucleotides align to TRBD1. This CDR3 spans 12 amino acids. Looked up from germline, CDR1 is SGHRS and CDR2 is YFSETQ. Trimming took 0 bases from V and 12 from J; bases not matched to a gene: 5. This chain's CDR3 is CASSLEAGGTFF. The CDR3 coding sequence is TGCGCCAGCAGCTTGGAGGCAGGGGGAACTTTCTTT.

This clonotype came up once. It is likely a read error, because the conserved phenylalanine at the end of the CDR3 is missing. The chain links TRBV10-3 to TRBJ2-2; the D gene is possibly TRBD2 (5 bases). This CDR3 has 14 residues. Trimming took off 6 bases at V and 0 bases at J, with 8 bases between the two ends. Germline V CDR1 and CDR2: ENHRY, SYGVKD. The CDR3 region has the DNA TGTGCCATCAGGTGGACTTCGAACACCGGGGAGCTGTTTGTT. Translating it yields CAIRWTSNTGELFV.

Ten or more counts support this clonotype. The CDR3 sequence is CASSYERYNEQFF. CDR3 nucleotide sequence: TGTGCCAGCAGTTACGAGCGGTACAATGAGCAGTTCTTC. This chain connects TRBV6-5 to TRBJ2-1; a weak D match, TRBD2 (5 bases). Germline lookup yields CDR1 MNHEY and CDR2 SVGAGI. Trimming took off 2 bases at V and 4 bases at J, with 6 bases between the two ends. The length of the CDR3 is 13 residues.

There are many counts of this clonotype. The rearrangement uses TRBV7-9 and TRBJ1-5, with D maybe TRBD1 (5 bases). The V and J ends lost 5 bases and 7 bases respectively, with 15 bases between them. CDR3 size: 14 residues. The germline V gene has CDR1 SEHNR and CDR2 FQNEAQ (reference sequence). CDR3 bases: TGTGCCAGCAGCCCAGGTGGGGGGAACCAGCCCCAGCATTTT. It specifies CASSPGGGNQPQHF. Full variable domain (rest looked up from reference TRBV7-9 and TRBJ1-5): DTGVSQNPRHKITKRGQNVTFRCDPISEHNRLYWYRQTLGQGPEFLTYFQNEAQLEKSRLLSDRFSAERPKGSFSTLEIQRTEQGDSAMYLCASSPGGGNQPQHFGDGTRLSIL.

This clonotype was counted between two and nine times. The rearrangement links TRBV5-1 to TRBJ2-5; D remains ambiguous. Germline V gene sequence: CDR1 SGHRS, CDR2 YFSETQ. This CDR3 spans 15 amino acids. V dropped 0 bases and J dropped 2 bases, with 11 bases sitting between them. This CDR3 is CASSLAYWDQETQYF. CDR3 coding DNA: TGCGCCAGCAGCTTGGCCTATTGGGATCAAGAGACCCAGTACTTC.

There are many counts of this clonotype. The chain uses TRBV20-1 and TRBJ2-1, with D maybe TRBD2 (5 bases). CDR1 is DFQATT and CDR2 is SNEGSKA in the germline V gene (reference sequence). Trimming took off 6 bases at V and 5 bases at J, with 11 bases between the two ends. The CDR3 is 12 residues long. CDR3 nucleotides: TGCAGTGCCAGTGGACTGAACAATGAGCAGTTCTTC. Its protein product is CSASGLNNEQFF.

This clonotype was observed many times. This chain links TRBV11-2 with TRBJ2-1; D might be TRBD1 or TRBD2, each matching 5 bases. Germline V gene data show CDR1 as SGHAT and CDR2 as FQNNGV. CDR3 length: 16 residues. V lost 0 bases and J 9 bases, leaving 18 bases between the germline ends. The CDR3 protein is CASSLDWGRKRGEQFF. In nucleotides, the CDR3 is TGTGCCAGCAGCTTAGATTGGGGACGGAAGAGAGGTGAGCAGTTCTTC.